One and the same sample provided the 12 T cell receptor beta chains below, sequenced in a study of T cells in tuberculosis. Thawed, overnight-rested PBMC were stained with GMM-loaded CD1B tetramer, viability dye and anti-CD3, then sorted. CD1B tetramers were loaded with Rhodococcus equi-derived C32 glucose monomycolate. Using immunoSEQ multiplex PCR, the repertoire was profiled, and TCRdb retains in-frame clones only, with some absent. The sample lists 60,000 or so clones, roughly 79% seen once, with about 13% in the top ten. The specimen was CD1b-GMM tetramer-negative cells sorted from PBMCs. Every receptor here comes from an adult woman with latent tuberculosis.

The gene calls are TRBV27 and TRBJ2-7; D is uncertain. The CDR3 runs to 14 residues. V was clipped by 0 bases and J by 0 bases, with 6 bases between them. Germline CDR1 is MNHEY and CDR2 is SMNVEV (reference sequence). The CDR3 region has the DNA TGTGCCAGCAGTTTATCCCCCAGCTCCTACGAGCAGTACTTC. This translates into CASSLSPSSYEQYF.

The genes are TRBV19 and TRBJ2-2; tentative D call: TRBD1 (5 bases). Germline V gives CDR1 LNHDA, CDR2 SQIVND (reference sequence). The CDR3 runs to 15 residues. V lost 7 bases, J lost 5 bases, and 17 bases lay in between. The CDR3 coding sequence is TGTGCCAGTAATCAGGGTAATTTAGGGACCGGGGAGCTGTTTTTT. This translates into CASNQGNLGTGELFF.

The rearrangement uses TRBV7-8 and TRBJ1-3; 7 bases are shared with TRBD1. Germline lookup yields CDR1 SGHVS and CDR2 FQNEAQ. The length of the CDR3 is 14 residues. After removal of 2 bases from V and 4 bases from J, the junction contained 2 bases not matched to a gene. CDR3 nucleotide sequence: TGTGCCAGCAGCTTAACAGGGGTCGGAAACACCATATATTTT. This sequence encodes CASSLTGVGNTIYF.

The chain employs TRBV5-1 and TRBJ2-1, with TRBD1 matching 8 bases. V lost 2 bases, J lost 6 bases, and 7 bases stayed unmatched. The CDR3 contains 15 residues. Germline V lookup: CDR1 SGHRS, CDR2 YFSETQ. This chain's CDR3 is CASSFLDRDVNEQFF. The CDR3 DNA is TGCGCCAGCAGCTTTTTGGACAGGGACGTCAATGAGCAGTTCTTC.

This clone was detected a few times. The CDR3 nucleotides read TGTGCCAGCAGAACCACTCCTGGTTACGAGCAGTACTTC. Amino acids: CASRTTPGYEQYF. V gene TRBV28 combines with J gene TRBJ2-7; D is unclear. V was clipped by 6 bases and J by 4 bases, with 13 bases between them. The germline V gene has CDR1 MDHEN and CDR2 SYDVKM. The CDR3 loop spans 13 amino acids.

The V and J genes are TRBV7-2 and TRBJ2-2; D gene unclear. V lost 2 bases and J 2 bases, leaving 6 bases between the germline ends. Germline V gene data show CDR1 as SGHTA and CDR2 as FQGNSA. The CDR3 has 14 amino acids. CDR3 bases: TGTGCCAGCAGCTTACAGATCAACACCGGGGAGCTGTTTTTT. It is translated as CASSLQINTGELFF. Variable domain in full (rest from reference TRBV7-2 and TRBJ2-2): GAGVSQSPSNKVTEKGKDVELRCDPISGHTALYWYRQSLGQGLEFLIYFQGNSAPDKSGLPSDRFSAERTGGSVSTLTIQRTQQEDSAVYLCASSLQINTGELFFGEGSRLTVL.

This clone was recorded a few times. The CDR3 DNA follows: TGTGCCAGCAGCTTTGGACAGGGAATAGGAAGCCAGCCCCAGCATTTT. Translation gives CASSFGQGIGSQPQHF. This rearrangement joins TRBV6-4 to TRBJ1-5; 8 positions agree with TRBD1. After removal of 6 bases from V and 7 bases from J, the junction contained 14 bases not matched to a gene. This CDR3 spans 16 amino acids. Germline assignment: CDR1 MRHNA and CDR2 SNTAGT.

This clone was found a few times. The chain carries TRBV7-6 and TRBJ2-1; 10 positions match TRBD2. Trimming at V came to 6 bases and at J to 9 bases, leaving 8 bases not matched to a gene. The CDR3 consists of 14 residues. CDR1 SGHVS and CDR2 FNYEAQ come from the germline V gene. In DNA form, the CDR3 reads TGTGCCAGCAGAGGGAGCGGGAGGGGTACTGAGCAGTTCTTC. Translation gives CASRGSGRGTEQFF.

The genes are TRBV7-9 and TRBJ2-1; 9 bases are shared with TRBD2. Per the germline V gene, CDR1 is SEHNR and CDR2 is FQNEAQ (reference sequence). The CDR3 totals 15 residues. V shed 1 base, J shed 8 bases, and the junction held 6 bases outside the gene matches. In DNA, the CDR3 is TGTGCCAGCAGCTTAGGAGGCGGGGGGGTTCATGAGCAGTTCTTC. It codes for CASSLGGGGVHEQFF.

The chain carries TRBV18 and TRBJ2-1, with D perhaps TRBD2 (5 bases). With 2 bases removed from V and 7 bases from J, the gap between germline ends came to 15 bases. From germline, CDR1 is KGHSH and CDR2 LQKENI. This CDR3 comprises 15 residues. CDR3 nucleotides: TGTGCCAGCTCACCATCGGAGGATACTACGAATGAGCAGTTCTTC. It yields the protein CASSPSEDTTNEQFF.

V is TRBV7-9 and J is TRBJ1-1; 8 bases match TRBD1. This CDR3 region has 14 residues. Germline V gene sequence: CDR1 SEHNR, CDR2 FQNEAQ (reference sequence). V dropped 5 bases and J dropped 6; count of bases not matched to a gene: 8. The CDR3 sequence: CASSQDREMSEAFF. The CDR3 nucleotides are TGTGCCAGCAGCCAGGACAGGGAGATGTCTGAAGCTTTCTTT.

The rearrangement uses TRBV6-1 and TRBJ1-5, with D unresolved. Germline CDR1 MNHNS, CDR2 SASEGT. This CDR3 has 13 residues. V lost 2 bases, J lost 0 bases, and 2 bases lay in between. This chain's CDR3 is CASSEHSNQPQHF. The DNA for the CDR3 is TGTGCCAGCAGTGAACATAGCAATCAGCCCCAGCATTTT.